Following are 2 T cell receptor beta chains from one sample sequenced in a study of T cells in Graves' hyperthyroidism and ophthalmopathy. Researchers amplified the TCR beta CDR3 regions from RNA transcripts. A set of HTBI primers served as the primers for a first-round RT-PCR of the TCR CDR3. MiXCR was run by TCRdb on the multiplex PCR reads, yielding one entry per CDR3 protein. The data hold fewer than 600,000 distinct CDR3 sequences, with approximately 15% observed a single time. The sequencing input was blood. These receptors were taken from a woman under 30 with Graves' hyperthyroidism.

At least ten counts were recorded for this clonotype. The V and J genes are TRBV20-1 and TRBJ1-6, with TRBD1 matching over 9 bases. The CDR3 extends over 16 amino acids. Trimming removed 3 bases from V and 1 base from J; junction bases left unmatched: 4. CDR1 and CDR2 from the germline V gene are DFQATT and SNEGSKA (reference sequence). CDR3 in DNA: TGCAGTGCTAGCTGGGACAGGGTGTCCTATAATTCACCCCTCCACTTT. Protein: CSASWDRVSYNSPLHF.

This clonotype was seen ten or more times. J is TRBJ2-3 and V is TRBV11-2; D is undetermined. CDR1 is SGHAT, CDR2 FQNNGV, per germline. V was shortened by 5 bases and J by 2 bases, with 11 bases between the two germline ends. The CDR3 sequence is 14 residues long. Written as DNA, the CDR3 is TGTGCCAGCAGCAACAACTGGGCCACAGATACGCAGTATTTT. It specifies CASSNNWATDTQYF.